At least ten counts were recorded for the clone carrying this T cell receptor (beta chain). The CDR3 consists of 15 residues. The ends lost 4 bases at V and 4 bases at J; junction bases unmatched: 7. CDR1 and CDR2 from the germline V gene are SGDLS and YYNGEE. The sample comes from a study of CD8 T cells in ankylosing spondylitis. Via MiXCR, TCRdb re-called the 5' RACE reads, giving one row per CDR3 protein. The data contain 25,000 to 35,000 distinct CDR3 sequences, about 5.2% of them singletons. This rearrangement joins TRBV9 to TRBJ2-2, with 7 nucleotides matching TRBD1. The source material was blood, either unsorted or a sorted T cell fraction (not recorded which). The sequence was obtained from a female donor with ankylosing spondylitis or in good health (not recorded which). The CDR3 DNA follows: TGTGCCAGCAGCACCTTGGGACAGCTCACCGGGGAGCTGTTTTTT. As protein: CASSTLGQLTGELFF.